This is a list of T cell receptor beta chains from one sample in a study of somatic mutations in cytotoxic T cells in rheumatoid arthritis. This table comes from immunoSEQ multiplex PCR, and its TCRdb copy is limited to in-frame clones, with some not included. The sample shows some 4,300 clones, 80% of them seen only once. Sequencing was carried out using CD8+ T cells sorted from blood. The receptors come from a woman in her fifties or sixties with rheumatoid arthritis. Both conserved end residues are part of each CDR3. The order of the fields is clone size, D gene, J gene, V gene, CDR3 DNA, CDR3 protein. D genes are given only for firm matches. Clone sizes are given selectively: once, few, many, or a class where the clone is expanded.

size: NA
D: NA
J: TRBJ2-7
V: TRBV5-6
DNA: TGTGCCAGCAGCCAGGGACTCCAGCTTTACTTC
CDR3: CASSQGLQLYF

size: NA
D: NA
J: TRBJ1-3
V: TRBV18
DNA: TGTGCCAGCTCACCACCGGTGGCAGCTGGAAACACCATATATTTT
CDR3: CASSPPVAAGNTIYF

size: NA
D: NA
J: TRBJ2-7
V: TRBV5-5
DNA: TGTGCCAGCAGCTATCAACAGGTGGAATGGGACGAGCAGTACTTC
CDR3: CASSYQQVEWDEQYF

size: few
D: TRBD2
J: TRBJ2-1
V: TRBV27
DNA: TGTGCCAGCAGTTACGAGCGGGGGGGAAGTGAGCAGTTCTTC
CDR3: CASSYERGGSEQFF

size: NA
D: NA
J: TRBJ2-1
V: TRBV19
DNA: TGTGCCAGTAGTATAGTGGGGCTAGCGAGGGATGAGCAGTTCTTC
CDR3: CASSIVGLARDEQFF

size: NA
D: TRBD1
J: TRBJ2-7
V: TRBV28
DNA: TGTGCCAGCGCGGACAGGGGTAAACCCTACGAGCAGTACTTC
CDR3: CASADRGKPYEQYF

size: NA
D: NA
J: TRBJ2-3
V: TRBV6-4
DNA: TGTGCCAGCAGTGACTCGGGCACCCCAGATACGCAGTATTTT
CDR3: CASSDSGTPDTQYF

size: NA
D: TRBD1
J: TRBJ2-3
V: TRBV6-5
DNA: TGTGCCAGCAGTTACTCGAGACAGGGGGGAGATACGCAGTATTTT
CDR3: CASSYSRQGGDTQYF

size: NA
D: TRBD1
J: TRBJ2-3
V: TRBV6-6
DNA: TGTGCCAGCAGTTGGGGACAGGGAATAGATACGCAGTATTTT
CDR3: CASSWGQGIDTQYF

size: once
D: NA
J: TRBJ1-5
V: TRBV19
DNA: TGTGCCAGTAGTATCAGCGGAGAAGGGAATCAGCCCCAGCATTTT
CDR3: CASSISGEGNQPQHF

size: NA
D: TRBD2
J: TRBJ2-1
V: TRBV4-1
DNA: TGCGCCAGCAGCCAAACCCCAGGTGGCGGGGGGACTGATGAGCAGTTCTTC
CDR3: CASSQTPGGGGTDEQFF

size: NA
D: TRBD1
J: TRBJ1-3
V: TRBV15
DNA: TGTGCCACCAGCAGAGACGGGACAGTCTCTGGAAACACCATATATTTT
CDR3: CATSRDGTVSGNTIYF

size: NA
D: TRBD2
J: TRBJ2-1
V: TRBV28
DNA: TGTGCCAGCACTTTGCGGGGGGGCTACAATGAGCAGTTCTTC
CDR3: CASTLRGGYNEQFF

size: few
D: TRBD1
J: TRBJ1-1
V: TRBV7-9
DNA: TGTGCCAGCAGCAACAGGGGGGTCGGCACTGAAGCTTTCTTT
CDR3: CASSNRGVGTEAFF

size: NA
D: TRBD1
J: TRBJ1-6
V: TRBV19
DNA: TGTGCCAGTAGTATCATGTCGAGACAGGGAAGAAGTTCACCCCTCCACTTT
CDR3: CASSIMSRQGRSSPLHF

size: NA
D: NA
J: TRBJ1-5
V: TRBV9
DNA: TGTGCCAGCAGCTCAGGGGTATTGGGCCAGCCCCAGCATTTT
CDR3: CASSSGVLGQPQHF

size: NA
D: TRBD1
J: TRBJ2-1
V: TRBV29-1
DNA: TGCAGCGTTAAGGGGGCAGAGCAGGGGGCTTCCTACAATGAGCAGTTCTTC
CDR3: CSVKGAEQGASYNEQFF

size: NA
D: TRBD1
J: TRBJ1-1
V: TRBV5-5
DNA: TGTGCCAGCAGCTTGGGGAGTAGGGCGGACAGGGACACTGAAGCTTTCTTT
CDR3: CASSLGSRADRDTEAFF

size: NA
D: TRBD2
J: TRBJ2-1
V: TRBV7-3
DNA: TGTGCCAGCAGGTTGACTAGCGGGGGGTCCTACAATGAGCAGTTCTTC
CDR3: CASRLTSGGSYNEQFF

size: NA
D: NA
J: TRBJ2-2
V: TRBV21-1
DNA: TGTGCCAGCAGCAGAGGACACTTGGGCGGGGAGCTGTTTTTT
CDR3: CASSRGHLGGELFF